This entry lists 5 T cell receptor beta chains sequenced from one sample in a study of cytomegalovirus exposure and HLA in healthy donors. Using immunoSEQ multiplex PCR, the repertoire was profiled, and TCRdb retains in-frame clones only, with some absent. The data show 230,000 or so clones, 88% seen once. Material: PBMCs. These receptors all stem from a woman aged 18-29 years in good health and CMV-seronegative.

This rearrangement joins TRBV9 to TRBJ2-3; 9 nucleotides agree with TRBD1. The CDR3 totals 14 residues. CDR1 is SGDLS, CDR2 YYNGEE, per germline. The V and J ends lost 4 bases and 4 bases, in that order; junction bases with no gene match: 4. CDR3 bases: TGTGCCAGCAGCCCAACAGGGGGCGCAGATACGCAGTATTTT. It yields the protein CASSPTGGADTQYF.

The chain employs TRBV7-2 and TRBJ2-3; possible D gene TRBD2, 5 bases. The CDR3 covers 15 residues. V was cut by 4 bases and J by 1 base, with 12 bases left in between. CDR1 is SGHTA and CDR2 is FQGNSA in the germline V gene. Here the CDR3 DNA reads TGTGCCAGCAGCTCCTGGTGGCGGGGCACAGATACGCAGTATTTT. Translation: CASSSWWRGTDTQYF.

This chain connects TRBV5-1 to TRBJ2-5; tentative D call: TRBD2 (5 bases). Germline CDR1 and CDR2: SGHRS and YFSETQ. This CDR3 is built from 12 residues. Trimming removed 5 bases from V and 2 bases from J, with 7 bases in between. The CDR3 DNA follows: TGCGCCAGCAGAGGACTGCAAGAGACCCAGTACTTC. Encoded protein: CASRGLQETQYF.

V and J are TRBV18 and TRBJ2-7; D not certain. Germline CDR1 and CDR2: KGHSH and LQKENI. This CDR3 is built from 16 residues. V was clipped by 3 bases and J by 3 bases, with 18 bases between them. The CDR3 reads CASSPNSLSTYYEQYF. Here the CDR3 DNA reads TGTGCCAGCTCACCTAATTCATTGTCTACCTACTACGAGCAGTACTTC. The whole variable domain, filled in from reference TRBV18 and TRBJ2-7, reads NAGVMQNPRHLVRRRGQEARLRCSPMKGHSHVYWYRQLPEEGLKFMVYLQKENIIDESGMPKERFSAEFPKEGPSILRIQQVVRGDSAAYFCASSPNSLSTYYEQYFGPGTRLTVT.

This clone occurred once. The gene calls are TRBV19 and TRBJ1-5, with D perhaps matching TRBD1 (6 bases). From germline, CDR1 is LNHDA and CDR2 SQIVND (reference sequence). The CDR3 runs 16 residues. The V end lost 5 bases, the J end lost 5 bases, and 19 bases lay between the germline ends. CDR3 bases: TGTGCCAGTAGTCTACAATACAGGGACGATTATCAGCCCCAGCATTTT. As protein: CASSLQYRDDYQPQHF.